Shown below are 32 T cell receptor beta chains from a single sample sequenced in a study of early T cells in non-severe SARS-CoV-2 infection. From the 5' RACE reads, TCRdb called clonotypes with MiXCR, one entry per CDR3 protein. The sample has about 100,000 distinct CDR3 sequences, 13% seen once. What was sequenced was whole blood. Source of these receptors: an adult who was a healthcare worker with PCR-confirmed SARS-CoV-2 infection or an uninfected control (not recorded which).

The CDR3 nucleotides are TGTGCCAGCAGTTTGAGGTGGGGGAGCGAAAAACTGTTTTTT. It specifies CASSLRWGSEKLFF. The gene calls are TRBV12-3 or TRBV12-4 and TRBJ1-4; tentative D call: TRBD1 (5 bases). This CDR3 is 14 amino acids long. V lost 3 bases, J lost 8 bases, and 13 bases lay in between.

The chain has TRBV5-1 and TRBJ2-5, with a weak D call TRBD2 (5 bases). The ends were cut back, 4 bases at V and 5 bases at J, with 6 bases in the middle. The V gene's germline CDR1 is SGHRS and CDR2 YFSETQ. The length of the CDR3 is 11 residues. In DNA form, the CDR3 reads TGCGCCAGCAGCGGGGAGGAGACCCAGTACTTC. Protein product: CASSGEETQYF.

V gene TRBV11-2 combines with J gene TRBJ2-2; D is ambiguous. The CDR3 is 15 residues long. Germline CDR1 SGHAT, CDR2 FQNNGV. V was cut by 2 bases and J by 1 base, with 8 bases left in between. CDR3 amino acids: CASSLNSMNTGELFF. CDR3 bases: TGTGCCAGCAGCTTAAACAGTATGAACACCGGGGAGCTGTTTTTT.

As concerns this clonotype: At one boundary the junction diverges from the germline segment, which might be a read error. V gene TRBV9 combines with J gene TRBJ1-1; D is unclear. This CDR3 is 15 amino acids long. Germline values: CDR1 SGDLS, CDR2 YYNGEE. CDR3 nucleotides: TGTGCCAGCAGCGTAGGTGGAGCAGGCCGCGCTGAAGCTTTGTTT. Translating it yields CASSVGGAGRAEALF.

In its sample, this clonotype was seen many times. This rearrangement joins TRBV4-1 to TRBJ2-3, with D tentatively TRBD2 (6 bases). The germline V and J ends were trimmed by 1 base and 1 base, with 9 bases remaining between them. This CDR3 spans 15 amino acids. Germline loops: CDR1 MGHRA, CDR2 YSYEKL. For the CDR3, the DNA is TGCGCCAGCAGCCAAGTGCGCGGGGGCACAGATACGCAGTATTTT. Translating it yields CASSQVRGGTDTQYF.

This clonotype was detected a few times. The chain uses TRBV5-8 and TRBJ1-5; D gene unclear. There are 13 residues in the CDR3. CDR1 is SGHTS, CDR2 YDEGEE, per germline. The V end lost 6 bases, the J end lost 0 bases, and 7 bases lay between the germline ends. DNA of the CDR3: TGTGCCAGCACCTACGATAGCAATCAGCCCCAGCATTTT. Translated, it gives CASTYDSNQPQHF.

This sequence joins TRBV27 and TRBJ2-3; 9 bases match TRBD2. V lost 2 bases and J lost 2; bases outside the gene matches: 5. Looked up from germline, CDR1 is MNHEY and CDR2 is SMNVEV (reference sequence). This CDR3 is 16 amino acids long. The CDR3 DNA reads TGTGCCAGCAGTTTAACCATAGCGGGGGACACAGATACGCAGTATTTT. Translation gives CASSLTIAGDTDTQYF.

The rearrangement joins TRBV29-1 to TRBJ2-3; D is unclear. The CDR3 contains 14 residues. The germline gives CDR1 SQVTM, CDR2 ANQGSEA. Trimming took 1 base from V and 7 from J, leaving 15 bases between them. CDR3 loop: CSVEADRTRNTQYF. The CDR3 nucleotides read TGCAGCGTTGAAGCGGACCGGACGAGAAATACGCAGTATTTT.

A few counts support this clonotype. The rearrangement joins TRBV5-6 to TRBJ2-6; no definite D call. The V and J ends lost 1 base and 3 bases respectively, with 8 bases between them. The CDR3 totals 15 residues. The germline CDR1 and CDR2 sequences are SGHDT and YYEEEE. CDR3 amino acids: CASSLPDGGANVLTF. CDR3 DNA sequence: TGTGCCAGCAGCTTGCCGGACGGTGGGGCCAACGTCCTGACTTTC.

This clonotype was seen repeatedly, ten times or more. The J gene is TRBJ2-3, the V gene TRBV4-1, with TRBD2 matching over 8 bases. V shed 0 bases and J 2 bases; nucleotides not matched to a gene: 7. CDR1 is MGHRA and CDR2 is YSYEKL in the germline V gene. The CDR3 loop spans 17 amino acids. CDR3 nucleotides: TGCGCCAGCAGCCAAGATGAACTAGCGGTCTACACAGATACGCAGTATTTT. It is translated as CASSQDELAVYTDTQYF.

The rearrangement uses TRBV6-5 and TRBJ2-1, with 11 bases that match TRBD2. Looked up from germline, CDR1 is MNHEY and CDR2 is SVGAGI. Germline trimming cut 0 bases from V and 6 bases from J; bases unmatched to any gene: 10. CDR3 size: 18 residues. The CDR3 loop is CASSYSSSGGALVNEQFF. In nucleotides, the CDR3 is TGTGCCAGCAGTTACTCAAGTAGCGGGGGGGCCTTGGTCAATGAGCAGTTCTTC.

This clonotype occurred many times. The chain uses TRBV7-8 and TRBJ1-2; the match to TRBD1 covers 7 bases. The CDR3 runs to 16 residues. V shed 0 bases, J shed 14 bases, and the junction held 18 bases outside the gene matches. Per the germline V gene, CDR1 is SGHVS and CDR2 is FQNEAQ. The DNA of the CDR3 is TGTGCCAGCAGCTTAGCGAACCAGGGGGGTATTCGTGGAAGTACCTTC. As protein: CASSLANQGGIRGSTF.

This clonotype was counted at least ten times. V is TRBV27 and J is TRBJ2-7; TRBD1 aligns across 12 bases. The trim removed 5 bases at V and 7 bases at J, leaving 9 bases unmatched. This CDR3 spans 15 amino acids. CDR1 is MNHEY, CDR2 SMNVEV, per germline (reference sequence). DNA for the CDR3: TGTGCCAGCAGTGTCTCCGGGACAGGGGGCCGGGAGCAGTACTTC. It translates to CASSVSGTGGREQYF.

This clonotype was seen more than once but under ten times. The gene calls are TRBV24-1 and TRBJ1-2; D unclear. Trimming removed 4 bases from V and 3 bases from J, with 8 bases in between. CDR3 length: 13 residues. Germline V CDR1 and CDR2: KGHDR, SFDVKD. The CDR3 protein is CATSEDQYYGYTF. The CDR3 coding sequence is TGTGCCACCAGTGAAGACCAGTACTATGGCTACACCTTC.

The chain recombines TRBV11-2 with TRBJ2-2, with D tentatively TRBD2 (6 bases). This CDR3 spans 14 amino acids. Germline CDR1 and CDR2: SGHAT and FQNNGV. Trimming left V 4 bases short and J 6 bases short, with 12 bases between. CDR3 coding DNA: TGTGCCAGCAGCTCAAGGGAGGTCCCCGGGGAGCTGTTTTTT. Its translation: CASSSREVPGELFF. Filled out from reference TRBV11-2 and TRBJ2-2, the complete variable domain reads EAGVAQSPRYKIIEKRQSVAFWCNPISGHATLYWYQQILGQGPKLLIQFQNNGVVDDSQLPKDRFSAERLKGVDSTLKIQPAKLEDSAVYLCASSSREVPGELFFGEGSRLTVL.

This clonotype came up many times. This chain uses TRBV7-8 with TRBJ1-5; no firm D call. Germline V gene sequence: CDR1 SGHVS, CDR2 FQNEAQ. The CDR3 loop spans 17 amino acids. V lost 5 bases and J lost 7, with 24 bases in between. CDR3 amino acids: CASSESRAPSRRQPQHF. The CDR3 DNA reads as TGTGCCAGCAGCGAAAGCCGGGCCCCGTCCAGGCGGCAGCCCCAGCATTTT.

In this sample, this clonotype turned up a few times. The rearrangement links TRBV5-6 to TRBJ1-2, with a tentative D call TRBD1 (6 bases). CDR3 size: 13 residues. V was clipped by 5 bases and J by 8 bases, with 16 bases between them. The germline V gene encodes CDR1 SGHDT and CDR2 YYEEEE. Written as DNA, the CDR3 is TGTGCCAGCAGGGTGTGGGGGGCGCAGGGCTACACCTTC. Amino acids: CASRVWGAQGYTF.

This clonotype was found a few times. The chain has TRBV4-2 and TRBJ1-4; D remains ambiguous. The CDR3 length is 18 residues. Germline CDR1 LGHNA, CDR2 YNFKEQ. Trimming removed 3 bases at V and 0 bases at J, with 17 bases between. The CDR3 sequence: CASSQHGGERATNEKLFF. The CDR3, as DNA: TGTGCCAGCAGCCAGCATGGCGGTGAACGGGCAACTAATGAAAAACTGTTTTTT.

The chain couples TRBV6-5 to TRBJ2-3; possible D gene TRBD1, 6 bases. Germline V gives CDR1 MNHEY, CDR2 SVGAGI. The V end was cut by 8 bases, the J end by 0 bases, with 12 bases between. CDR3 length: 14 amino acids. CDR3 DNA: TGTGCCAGCGCGGACAGCCTTAGCACAGATACGCAGTATTTT. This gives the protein CASADSLSTDTQYF.

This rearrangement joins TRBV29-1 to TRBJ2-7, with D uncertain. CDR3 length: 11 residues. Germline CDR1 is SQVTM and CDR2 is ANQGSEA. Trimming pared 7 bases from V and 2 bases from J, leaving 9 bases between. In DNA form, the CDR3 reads TGCAGCGCCACAGACCCCTACGAGCAGTACTTC. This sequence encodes CSATDPYEQYF.

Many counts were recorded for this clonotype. This CDR3 is CSARQDRNQPQHF. The CDR3 bases are TGCAGTGCTAGGCAAGACCGTAATCAGCCCCAGCATTTT. The chain is built from TRBV20-1 and TRBJ1-5; D gene uncertain. Between the trimmed V and J ends, which lost 3 bases and 4 bases, there was a span of 10 bases. There are 13 residues in the CDR3. Germline CDR1 DFQATT, CDR2 SNEGSKA (reference sequence).

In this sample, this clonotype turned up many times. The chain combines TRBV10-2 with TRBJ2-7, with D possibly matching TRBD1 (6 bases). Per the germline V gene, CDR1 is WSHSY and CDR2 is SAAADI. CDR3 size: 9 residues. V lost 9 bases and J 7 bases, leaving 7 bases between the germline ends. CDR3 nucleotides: TGCGCCAGTGGACAGGAGCAGTACTTC. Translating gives CASGQEQYF.

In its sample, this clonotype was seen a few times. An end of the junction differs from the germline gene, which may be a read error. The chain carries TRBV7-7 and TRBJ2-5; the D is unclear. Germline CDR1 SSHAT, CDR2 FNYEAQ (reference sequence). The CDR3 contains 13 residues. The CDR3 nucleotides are TGTGCTAGCAGCTGGGGTCCGAGGGAGACCCAGTACTTC. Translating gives CASSWGPRETQYF.

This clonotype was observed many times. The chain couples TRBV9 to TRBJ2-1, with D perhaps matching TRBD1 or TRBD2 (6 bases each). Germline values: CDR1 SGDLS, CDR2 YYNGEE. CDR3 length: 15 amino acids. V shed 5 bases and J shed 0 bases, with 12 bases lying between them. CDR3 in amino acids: CASSAGGNSYNEQFF. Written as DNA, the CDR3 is TGTGCCAGCAGTGCCGGGGGCAACTCCTACAATGAGCAGTTCTTC.

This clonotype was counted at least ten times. CDR3 nucleotide sequence: TGTGCCAGCAGCCCAGAACTAATCGAAACAGGGGAAGGTGAGACAGATACGCAGTATTTT. This gives the protein CASSPELIETGEGETDTQYF. This chain connects TRBV3-1 to TRBJ2-3; TRBD1 matches 7 bases. The germline gives CDR1 LGHDT, CDR2 YNNKEL (reference sequence). The CDR3 runs 20 residues. J lost 3 bases, V lost 4 bases, and 22 bases had no gene match.

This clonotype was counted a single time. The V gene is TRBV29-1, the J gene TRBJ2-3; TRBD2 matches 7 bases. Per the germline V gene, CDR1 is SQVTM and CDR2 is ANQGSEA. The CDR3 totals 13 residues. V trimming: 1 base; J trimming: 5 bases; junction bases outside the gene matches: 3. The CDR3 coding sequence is TGCAGCGTTGAAGCGGGGGGATTAGATACGCAGTATTTT. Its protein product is CSVEAGGLDTQYF.

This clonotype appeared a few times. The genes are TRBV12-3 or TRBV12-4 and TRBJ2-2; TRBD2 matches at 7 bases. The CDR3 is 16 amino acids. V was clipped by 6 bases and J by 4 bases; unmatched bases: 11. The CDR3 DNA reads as TGTGCCAGCAGGGGCGGCTGGACTAGTCGCACCGGGGAGCTGTTTTTT. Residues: CASRGGWTSRTGELFF.

In nucleotides, the CDR3 is TGTGCCAGCAGTTCCGGACGGACAGGGGGAGATACGCAGTATTTT. Its protein is CASSSGRTGGDTQYF. J is TRBJ2-3 and V is TRBV28; 10 positions agree with TRBD1. Germline CDR1 reads MDHEN; CDR2 reads SYDVKM. The CDR3 loop spans 15 amino acids. Trimming at V came to 4 bases and at J to 5 bases, leaving 6 bases not matched to a gene.

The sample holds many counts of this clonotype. Here the CDR3 reads CASSPGQGHNEQFF. The DNA for the CDR3 is TGTGCCAGCAGTCCGGGACAGGGTCACAATGAGCAGTTCTTC. V is TRBV2 and J is TRBJ2-1; 9 bases match TRBD1. The CDR3 length is 14 residues. The V gene end was trimmed by 5 bases and the J gene end by 5 bases; junction bases not matched to a gene: 4. Germline V gene data show CDR1 as SNHLY and CDR2 as FYNNEI.

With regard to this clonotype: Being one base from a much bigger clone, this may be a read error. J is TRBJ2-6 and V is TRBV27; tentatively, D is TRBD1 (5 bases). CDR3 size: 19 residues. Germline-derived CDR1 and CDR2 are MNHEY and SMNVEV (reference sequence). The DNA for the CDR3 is TGTGCCAGCAGTTTATTCGGTGGCAATACAGGAGCTGGGGCCAACGCCCTGACTTTC. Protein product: CASSLFGGNTGAGANALTF. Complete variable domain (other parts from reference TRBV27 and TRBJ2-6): EAQVTQNPRYLITVTGKKLTVTCSQNMNHEYMSWYRQDPGLGLRQIYYSMNVEVTDKGDVPEGYKVSRKEKRNFPLILESPSPNQTSLYFCASSLFGGNTGAGANALTFGAGSRLTVL.

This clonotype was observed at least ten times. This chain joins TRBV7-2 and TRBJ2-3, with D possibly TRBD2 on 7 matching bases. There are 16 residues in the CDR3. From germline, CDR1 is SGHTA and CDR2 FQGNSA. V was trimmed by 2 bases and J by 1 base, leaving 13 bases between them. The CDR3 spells CASSLRRGGRTDTQYF. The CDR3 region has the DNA TGTGCCAGCAGCTTACGACGCGGGGGCCGCACAGATACGCAGTATTTT.

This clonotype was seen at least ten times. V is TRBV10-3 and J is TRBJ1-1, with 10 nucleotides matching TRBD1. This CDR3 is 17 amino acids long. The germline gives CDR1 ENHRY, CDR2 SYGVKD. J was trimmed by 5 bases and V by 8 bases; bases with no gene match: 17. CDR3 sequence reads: CAIARSRGQGLWTEAFF. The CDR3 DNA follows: TGTGCCATCGCCCGAAGTCGGGGACAGGGGCTGTGGACTGAAGCTTTCTTT.